Shown below are 21 T cell receptor beta chains from a single sample sequenced in a study of metastatic and nonmetastatic thyroid tumors (dated by TCRdb to 2018 to 2020). Libraries came from PCR. Sequencing was carried out with an Illumina HiSeq 4000. The raw public data were reprocessed by TCRdb itself: fastp quality trimming at Q25, MiXCR clonotype calling, in-frame beta chains only. The sample records a few thousand clones, around a third of which are singletons. About a sixth of the sample rests with the top ten. None of the patients had been given any treatment before thyroid surgery. Sequencing was done on a sample of tumor tissue. The receptors originated from a male donor with papillary thyroid cancer or a benign thyroid nodule (not recorded which). Some clones in this sample may be carry-over from other donors' samples.

The CDR3 region is CASKGDSYYEQYF. The CDR3 bases are TGTGCCAGCAAGGGGGACAGTTACTACGAGCAGTACTTC. The chain links TRBV2 to TRBJ2-7; TRBD1 aligns across 7 bases. Germline values: CDR1 SNHLY, CDR2 FYNNEI. There are 13 residues in the CDR3. The trim removed 7 bases at V and 3 bases at J, leaving 6 bases unmatched.

The V gene is TRBV6-2 or TRBV6-3, the J gene TRBJ1-5; 7 nucleotides match TRBD1. V gave up 7 bases and J gave up 4 bases; unmatched junction bases: 7. Per the germline V gene, CDR1 is MNHEY and CDR2 is SVGEGT. This CDR3 region has 14 residues. CDR3 nucleotides: TGTGCCAGCAACCCGGACAGGAATAATCAGCCCCAGCATTTT. Protein: CASNPDRNNQPQHF.

This clone occurred a few times. The V call is TRBV28, the J call TRBJ1-3, with D perhaps matching TRBD1 (5 bases). This CDR3 is built from 16 residues. Germline V gene data show CDR1 as MDHEN and CDR2 as SYDVKM. With 6 bases removed from V and 4 bases from J, the gap between germline ends came to 19 bases. CDR3 sequence (DNA): TGTGCCAGCAGCACCCTTAGGGGCGCCGGGGGAAACACCATATATTTT. As protein: CASSTLRGAGGNTIYF.

Within the sample, this clone is large. The chain employs TRBV20-1 and TRBJ1-5, with TRBD1 as a possible D gene (6 bases). Germline CDR1 DFQATT, CDR2 SNEGSKA (reference sequence). The CDR3 consists of 13 residues. The germline V and J ends were trimmed by 3 bases and 6 bases, with 12 bases remaining between them. In DNA, the CDR3 is TGCAGTGCTAGTCAGGGGACGAGTCAGCCCCAGCATTTT. This encodes CSASQGTSQPQHF.

The chain carries TRBV6-1 and TRBJ1-6; tentative D call: TRBD1 (5 bases). This CDR3 is 16 amino acids long. Germline CDR1 and CDR2: MNHNS and SASEGT. The germline V and J ends were trimmed by 6 bases and 1 base, with 13 bases remaining between them. CDR3: CASREGISSYNSPLHF. The CDR3, as DNA: TGTGCCAGCAGAGAGGGGATAAGTTCCTATAATTCACCCCTCCACTTT.

By its share, this clone is large (0.1 to 1%). Sequence at one end of the junction differs from germline and may be a read error. The rearrangement uses TRBV4-1 and TRBJ1-2; no definite D call. CDR1 is MGHRA and CDR2 is YSYEKL in the germline V gene. This CDR3 has 14 amino acids. DNA of the CDR3: TGCGCCAGCAGCCAAGCGGGGAGCGGCAGGCCGCAGAGCTTC. This codes for CASSQAGSGRPQSF.

The gene calls are TRBV11-1 and TRBJ2-2, with D perhaps TRBD1 (5 bases). V lost 4 bases and J lost 1, with 13 bases in between. CDR1 and CDR2 from the germline V gene are SGHAT and FQDESV (reference sequence). This CDR3 has 16 amino acids. CDR3 DNA: TGTGCCAGCAGCTCTAGGCCTCAGGGGAACACCGGGGAGCTGTTTTTT. Amino acid sequence: CASSSRPQGNTGELFF.

The V and J genes are TRBV6-2 or TRBV6-3 and TRBJ2-1; D is ambiguous. Deletions cut 2 bases from V and 9 bases from J, with 8 bases between. This CDR3 contains 12 residues. Germline values: CDR1 MNHEY, CDR2 SVGEGT. CDR3 DNA: TGTGCCAGCAGTTACCCACGTCCTGAGCAGTTCTTC. Protein product: CASSYPRPEQFF.

The chain has TRBV20-1 and TRBJ2-7; 7 bases align to TRBD2. From germline, CDR1 is DFQATT and CDR2 SNEGSKA (reference sequence). This CDR3 spans 14 amino acids. V gave up 0 bases and J gave up 2 bases; unmatched junction bases: 4. The CDR3 DNA reads as TGCAGTGCTAGAGATGCTGCGGGAGCCTACGAGCAGTACTTC. Its translation is CSARDAAGAYEQYF.

This sequence joins TRBV27 and TRBJ2-2, with a possible D match to TRBD1 (5 bases). Germline assignment: CDR1 MNHEY and CDR2 SMNVEV (reference sequence). Trimming took off 3 bases at V and 7 bases at J, with 18 bases between the two ends. The CDR3 is 16 amino acids. In DNA, the CDR3 is TGTGCCAGCAGTTTCGTCGCAGGGTATAATGGCGGGGAGCTGTTTTTT. Its protein product is CASSFVAGYNGGELFF.

The chain employs TRBV6-2 or TRBV6-3 and TRBJ2-5, with TRBD2 matching 11 bases. The CDR3 covers 16 residues. The germline V gene has CDR1 MNHEY and CDR2 SVGEGT. V lost 6 bases and J lost 5; bases outside the gene matches: 11. For the CDR3, the DNA is TGTGCCAGCAGCCGGGGGCTAGCGGGAGGCCAGGAGACCCAGTACTTC. It codes for CASSRGLAGGQETQYF.

This clone was counted a few times. V gene TRBV19 combines with J gene TRBJ2-1; D ambiguous. Trimming pared 3 bases from V and 9 bases from J, leaving 12 bases between. CDR1 is LNHDA and CDR2 is SQIVND in the germline V gene (reference sequence). The CDR3 is 13 residues long. The CDR3 here is CASSISLGSEQFF. The CDR3 region has the DNA TGTGCCAGTAGTATTAGCCTAGGAAGTGAGCAGTTCTTC.

The chain combines TRBV6-2 or TRBV6-3 with TRBJ2-3, with D unresolved. Germline lookup yields CDR1 MNHEY and CDR2 SVGEGT. This CDR3 comprises 14 residues. Trimming shortened V by 1 base and J by 5 bases, and 10 bases separated the two germline ends. CDR3: CASSYFLREDTQYF. CDR3 DNA sequence: TGTGCCAGCAGTTACTTCTTAAGGGAAGATACGCAGTATTTT.

This clone was observed a single time. This rearrangement joins TRBV14 to TRBJ1-6; D gene ambiguous. Trimming removed 5 bases from V and 13 bases from J, with 18 bases in between. This CDR3 is built from 14 residues. CDR1 SGHDN and CDR2 FVKESK come from the germline V gene. The CDR3 here is CASSADTGDGPLHF. CDR3 nucleotides: TGTGCCAGCAGCGCCGACACCGGGGATGGGCCCCTCCACTTT. Based on the CDR3 plus reference TRBV14 and TRBJ1-6, the full variable domain is EAGVTQFPSHSVIEKGQTVTLRCDPISGHDNLYWYRRVMGKEIKFLLHFVKESKQDESGMPNNRFLAERTGGTYSTLKVQPAELEDSGVYFCASSADTGDGPLHFGNGTRLTVT.

This clone was found a few times. The J gene is TRBJ1-3, the V gene TRBV15; 7 bases match TRBD1. In germline, CDR1 is LNHNV, CDR2 YYDKDF (reference sequence). V lost 4 bases, J lost 4 bases, and 10 bases stayed unmatched. There are 16 residues in the CDR3. The CDR3 is CATSMGTGALGNTIYF. The CDR3 DNA reads as TGTGCCACCAGCATGGGAACAGGGGCTTTAGGAAACACCATATATTTT.

This clone is medium-sized (0.01 to 0.1%) by share. This CDR3 reads CASSLQGFRYGYTF. The CDR3 nucleotides read TGTGCCAGCAGCTTGCAGGGCTTCCGCTATGGCTACACCTTC. The chain joins TRBV5-4 to TRBJ1-2, with D possibly matching TRBD1 (5 bases). V lost 1 base, J lost 4 bases, and 11 bases lay in between. Germline loops: CDR1 SGHNT, CDR2 YYREEE (reference sequence). CDR3 length: 14 amino acids.

V is TRBV5-1 and J is TRBJ2-7; 11 bases line up with TRBD1. Germline CDR1 SGHRS, CDR2 YFSETQ. This CDR3 region has 17 residues. The ends lost 4 bases at V and 0 bases at J; junction bases unmatched: 9. CDR3 sequence (DNA): TGCGCCAGCAGCCCTAGACGGACAGGGGGCAGCTCCTACGAGCAGTACTTC. As protein: CASSPRRTGGSSYEQYF.

Many counts were recorded for this clone. This sample also contains other DNA sequences that code for the same CDR3. V usage is TRBV10-3 and J usage is TRBJ1-5, with TRBD1 matching 7 bases. The trim removed 3 bases at V and 0 bases at J, leaving 2 bases unmatched. The CDR3 loop spans 15 amino acids. Germline V gene data show CDR1 as ENHRY and CDR2 as SYGVKD. CDR3 sequence: CAISDTGDSNQPQHF. CDR3 DNA sequence: TGTGCCATCAGTGATACAGGGGATAGCAATCAGCCCCAGCATTTT.

CDR3 sequence reads: CASSLDYGVPEQYF. The CDR3 nucleotides read TGTGCCAGCAGCTTAGATTATGGAGTGCCCGAGCAGTACTTC. The J gene is TRBJ2-7, the V gene TRBV7-9; the D is unclear. This CDR3 spans 14 amino acids. The ends were cut back, 1 base at V and 6 bases at J, with 13 bases in the middle. Per the germline V gene, CDR1 is SEHNR and CDR2 is FQNEAQ (reference sequence).

The chain links TRBV15 to TRBJ2-2, with 11 bases identical to TRBD2. V was pared by 5 bases and J by 0 bases, with 5 bases of the junction left unmatched. The CDR3 length is 17 residues. Per the germline V gene, CDR1 is LNHNV and CDR2 is YYDKDF (reference sequence). The CDR3 protein is CATSDSGRAPNTGELFF. The DNA of the CDR3 is TGTGCCACCAGCGATAGCGGGAGGGCCCCGAACACCGGGGAGCTGTTTTTT.

The V gene is TRBV6-5, the J gene TRBJ2-1; D assignment may be TRBD1 or TRBD2 (6 bases each). The CDR3 extends over 15 amino acids. Germline-derived CDR1 and CDR2 are MNHEY and SVGAGI. Trimming took off 0 bases at V and 8 bases at J, with 14 bases between the two ends. The CDR3 DNA reads as TGTGCCAGCAGTTACTCCCACGGGGGCGGGGATGAGCAGTTCTTC. Its translation: CASSYSHGGGDEQFF.